This section outlines one TCR beta chain sequence together with its context. Its antigen is unknown. This record comes from a study of OX40 agonist ivuxolimab in advanced cancers. Study as a whole: Ivuxolimab is an agonistic anti-OX40 (CD134) antibody, and patients were treated with it. General study results and limits: Among the least clonally expanded were partial responders at 0.1-3.0 mg/kg. A proportion of nonresponders additionally exhibited low normalized T-cell clonal expansion.

Assay used: immunoSEQ multiplex PCR; TCRdb lists only in-frame clones, some missing. Here the sample spans tens of thousands of clones, 84% being singletons. The CDR3 is 9 amino acids. Germline V CDR1 and CDR2: GTSNPN, SVGIG (reference sequence). With 8 bases removed from V and 4 bases from J, the gap between germline ends came to 5 bases. The sample consisted of CD4+ or CD8+ T cells sorted from blood, taken in a trial of the OX40 agonist ivuxolimab. The V gene is TRBV30, the J gene TRBJ1-1; D is unresolved. The receptor was isolated from an adult with an advanced solid tumor such as melanoma, head and neck, liver or kidney cancer. The CDR3 DNA is TGTGCCGGTGGCACTGAAGCTTTCTTT. Its translation is CAGGTEAFF.